A selection of T cell receptor beta chains follows, all from one sample in a study of CD8 T cells in Susac syndrome. A single record per CDR3 protein comes from TCRdb applying MiXCR to the immunoSEQ multiplex PCR reads. The sample lists roughly 150,000 distinct CDR3 sequences; around 96% were seen once. Sequenced input: CD4+ T cells from PBMCs. These TCRs come from a human donor with Susac syndrome. Both conserved end residues are part of each CDR3. D genes are given only for firm matches. Clone size is not always given. Where it is, it says once, few, many or a class for expanded clones.

once	TRBJ1-5	TRBV20-1	NA	CSASSTVSNQPQHF	TGCAGTGCTAGCTCGACAGTGAGCAATCAGCCCCAGCATTTT
NA	TRBJ2-6	TRBV15	NA	CATSTPPSLGSGANVLTF	TGTGCCACCAGCACCCCGCCGTCGTTAGGGTCTGGGGCCAACGTCCTGACTTTC
NA	TRBJ2-2	TRBV19	NA	CAHSEGHANTGELFF	TGTGCCCACTCCGAAGGTCATGCGAACACCGGGGAGCTGTTTTTT
NA	TRBJ2-3	TRBV20-1	NA	CSARRGSTDTQYF	TGCAGTGCTAGGAGGGGTAGCACAGATACGCAGTATTTT
NA	TRBJ2-2	TRBV12-3/TRBV12-4	TRBD1	CASSFLGQGTGELFF	TGTGCCAGCAGTTTCCTTGGACAGGGGACCGGGGAGCTGTTTTTT
NA	TRBJ1-1	TRBV19	TRBD1	CASSIGGTRGTEAFF	TGTGCCAGTAGTATAGGGGGTACCAGGGGGACTGAAGCTTTCTTT
NA	TRBJ1-2	TRBV9	NA	CASSLRAGAYYTF	TGTGCCAGCAGCCTCCGGGCAGGGGCTTACTACACCTTC
NA	TRBJ2-3	TRBV20-1	TRBD1	CSARDPDRGTDTQYF	TGCAGTGCTAGAGATCCCGACAGGGGCACAGATACGCAGTATTTT
NA	TRBJ2-7	TRBV2	NA	CASSDRQSYEQYF	TGTGCCAGCAGTGACCGGCAGTCTTACGAGCAGTACTTC
once	TRBJ1-4	TRBV12-3/TRBV12-4	NA	CASSFPDEKLFF	TGTGCCAGCAGTTTCCCTGATGAAAAACTGTTTTTT
NA	TRBJ2-7	TRBV10-2	NA	CASSDFSYEQYF	TGCGCCAGCAGTGACTTCTCCTACGAGCAGTACTTC
NA	TRBJ2-2	TRBV23-1	TRBD1	CASSHPGQGVRGELFF	TGCGCCAGCAGTCATCCGGGACAGGGCGTCCGGGGGGAGCTGTTTTTT
NA	TRBJ1-2	TRBV9	TRBD1	CASSPVGTGVLNGYTF	TGTGCCAGCAGCCCAGTCGGGACAGGGGTCCTTAATGGCTACACCTTC
NA	TRBJ2-3	TRBV29-1	TRBD2	CSVHSAGWADTQYF	TGCAGCGTTCATTCAGCGGGGTGGGCAGATACGCAGTATTTT
once	TRBJ1-5	TRBV4-3	NA	CASSQENYGQQPQHF	TGCGCCAGCAGCCAAGAAAATTACGGGCAACAGCCCCAGCATTTT
once	TRBJ2-7	TRBV6-5	TRBD2	CASESPGGPGYEQYF	TGTGCCAGCGAATCTCCGGGGGGGCCGGGGTACGAGCAGTACTTC
NA	TRBJ2-3	TRBV20-1	NA	CSARIGDTQYF	TGCAGTGCTAGGATTGGAGATACGCAGTATTTT
NA	TRBJ1-1	TRBV7-2	NA	CASSPRGGNTEAFF	TGTGCCAGCAGCCCCCGGGGAGGGAACACTGAAGCTTTCTTT
NA	TRBJ2-1	TRBV29-1	NA	CSVVGGRDEQFF	TGCAGCGTTGTTGGAGGCCGGGATGAGCAGTTCTTC